This T cell receptor (beta chain) is from a study of cytomegalovirus exposure and HLA in healthy donors. Study at large: An earlier analysis identified 100 million to 130 million unique TCR beta sequences in about 179 million T cells.

PCR was performed using 60 Vbeta and 13 Jbeta primers. Repertoires were generated with immunoSEQ multiplex PCR, while TCRdb's copy carries only in-frame clones and drops some. This sample lists around 75,000 clones; its ten largest clones have 0.83%. Germline V gene sequence: CDR1 SGHRS, CDR2 YFSETQ. V was pared by 4 bases and J by 4 bases, with 7 bases of the junction left unmatched. CDR3 length: 15 amino acids. The chain joins TRBV5-1 to TRBJ2-3, with 9 positions matching TRBD2. This TCR came from a boy between 10 and 17 years old in good health and CMV-seronegative. Specimen: PBMCs. The CDR3 DNA reads as TGCGCCAGCAGCCCCGGGACTAGCACCTCAGATACGCAGTATTTT. This encodes CASSPGTSTSDTQYF.